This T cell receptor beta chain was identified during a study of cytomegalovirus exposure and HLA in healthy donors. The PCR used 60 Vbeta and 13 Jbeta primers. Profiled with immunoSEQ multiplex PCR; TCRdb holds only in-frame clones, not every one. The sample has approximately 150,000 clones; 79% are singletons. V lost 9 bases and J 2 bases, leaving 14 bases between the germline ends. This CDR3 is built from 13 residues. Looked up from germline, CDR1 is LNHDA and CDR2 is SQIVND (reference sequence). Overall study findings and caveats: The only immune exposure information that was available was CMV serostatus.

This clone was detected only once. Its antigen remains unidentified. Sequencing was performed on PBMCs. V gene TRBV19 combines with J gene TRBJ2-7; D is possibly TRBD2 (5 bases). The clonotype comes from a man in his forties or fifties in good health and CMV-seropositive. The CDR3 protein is CASQSGRTYEQYF. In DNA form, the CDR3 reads TGTGCCAGCCAGTCGGGAAGGACCTACGAGCAGTACTTC. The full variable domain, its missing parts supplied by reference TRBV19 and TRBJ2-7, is DGGITQSPKYLFRKEGQNVTLSCEQNLNHDAMYWYRQDPGQGLRLIYYSQIVNDFQKGDIAEGYSVSREKKESFPLTVTSAQKNPTAFYLCASQSGRTYEQYFGPGTRLTVT.